These 17 T cell receptor beta chains share one sample of origin, sequenced in a study of cytomegalovirus exposure and HLA in healthy donors. Generated by immunoSEQ multiplex PCR, the TCRdb table keeps only in-frame clones and is missing some. The data show 300,000 to 400,000 clones, nearly 90% seen once. Material for sequencing was PBMCs. The receptors shown here come from a man younger than 45 in good health and CMV-seronegative.

The chain combines TRBV10-3 with TRBJ1-2; 11 bases are shared with TRBD1. Germline CDR1 and CDR2: ENHRY and SYGVKD. J was trimmed by 0 bases and V by 8 bases; bases with no gene match: 5. The CDR3 sequence is 15 residues long. The CDR3 DNA follows: TGTGCCATCGGGCGGGGACAGGGGGCTAACTATGGCTACACCTTC. Amino acid sequence: CAIGRGQGANYGYTF.

V and J are TRBV6-5 and TRBJ2-7, with D uncertain. The CDR3 spans 15 residues. Germline lookup yields CDR1 MNHEY and CDR2 SVGAGI. V lost 5 bases and J lost 2, with 16 bases in between. CDR3 sequence reads: CASSPPGSRAYEQYF. DNA for the CDR3: TGTGCCAGCAGTCCTCCAGGTTCCCGCGCCTACGAGCAGTACTTC.

V is TRBV5-1 and J is TRBJ2-1; 9 positions match TRBD2. Germline trimming cut 3 bases from V and 3 bases from J; bases unmatched to any gene: 10. The CDR3 sequence is 17 residues long. Germline lookup yields CDR1 SGHRS and CDR2 YFSETQ. The CDR3 loop reads CASSSEISGGHYNEQFF. CDR3 sequence (DNA): TGCGCCAGCAGCTCCGAGATTAGCGGGGGACACTACAATGAGCAGTTCTTC. The full variable domain, in which reference TRBV5-1 and TRBJ2-1 provide the parts outside the CDR3, is KAGVTQTPRYLIKTRGQQVTLSCSPISGHRSVSWYQQTPGQGLQFLFEYFSETQRNKGNFPGRFSGRQFSNSRSEMNVSTLELGDSALYLCASSSEISGGHYNEQFFGPGTRLTVL.

The genes are TRBV6-5 and TRBJ1-2; maybe TRBD1 (5 bases). Germline values: CDR1 MNHEY, CDR2 SVGAGI. The ends were cut back, 0 bases at V and 4 bases at J, with 9 bases in the middle. The CDR3 loop spans 14 amino acids. CDR3 protein: CASSYSAGLYGYTF. The CDR3, as DNA: TGTGCCAGCAGTTACTCCGCGGGACTCTATGGCTACACCTTC.

V and J are TRBV27 and TRBJ2-1; possible D gene TRBD2, 5 bases. Germline CDR1 reads MNHEY; CDR2 reads SMNVEV (reference sequence). Trimming removed 2 bases from V and 7 bases from J, with 9 bases in between. The CDR3 runs 13 residues. CDR3 loop: CASSLGGPNEQFF. The CDR3 nucleotides read TGTGCCAGCAGTTTAGGCGGGCCTAATGAGCAGTTCTTC.

J is TRBJ2-7 and V is TRBV6-6; D possibly corresponds to TRBD2 (5 bases). Trimming took off 0 bases at V and 12 bases at J, with 15 bases between the two ends. There are 13 residues in the CDR3. The germline CDR1 and CDR2 sequences are MNHNY and SVGAGI (reference sequence). The CDR3 spells CASSYSSEGRGYF. The CDR3 region has the DNA TGTGCCAGCAGTTACTCGTCCGAGGGCCGGGGGTACTTC.

Regarding this clone: Mismatch with germline at one junction end may stem from a read error. This chain uses TRBV19 with TRBJ1-6; D may be TRBD1 (6 bases). Germline V gives CDR1 LNHDA, CDR2 SQIVND (reference sequence). The CDR3 is 13 amino acids. CDR3 nucleotide sequence: TGTGCCAGTAGTACGAACAGGGATTCTCCCCTCCACTTT. Its protein product is CASSTNRDSPLHF.

V and J are TRBV6-5 and TRBJ2-3, with D maybe TRBD1 (6 bases). The CDR3 runs 14 residues. The germline CDR1 and CDR2 sequences are MNHEY and SVGAGI. V lost 10 bases to trimming and J lost 4 bases, with 18 bases between them. CDR3 sequence (DNA): TGTGCCACCGATGACAGGTGGCACCCAGATACGCAGTATTTT. Its translation: CATDDRWHPDTQYF.

The chain links TRBV19 to TRBJ1-5, with TRBD1 identical over 9 bases. CDR1 and CDR2 (germline): LNHDA, SQIVND (reference sequence). The CDR3 is 20 amino acids. After removal of 4 bases from V and 1 base from J, the junction contained 17 bases not matched to a gene. The CDR3 loop is CASSTRLGGTGILSNQPQHF. In nucleotides, the CDR3 is TGTGCCAGTAGTACCCGCTTGGGGGGGACAGGGATTTTAAGCAATCAGCCCCAGCATTTT. Combining the CDR3 with reference TRBV19 and TRBJ1-5 gives the whole variable domain DGGITQSPKYLFRKEGQNVTLSCEQNLNHDAMYWYRQDPGQGLRLIYYSQIVNDFQKGDIAEGYSVSREKKESFPLTVTSAQKNPTAFYLCASSTRLGGTGILSNQPQHFGDGTRLSIL.

V and J are TRBV7-9 and TRBJ1-1, with TRBD1 identical over 7 bases. The CDR3 has 13 residues. Per germline, CDR1 SEHNR and CDR2 FQNEAQ (reference sequence). The ends lost 5 bases at V and 5 bases at J; junction bases unmatched: 5. The DNA of the CDR3 is TGTGCCAGCAGCCGACAGGGTGAGACTGAAGCTTTCTTT. Its protein is CASSRQGETEAFF. Full variable domain (outside the CDR3, taken from reference TRBV7-9 and TRBJ1-1): DTGVSQNPRHKITKRGQNVTFRCDPISEHNRLYWYRQTLGQGPEFLTYFQNEAQLEKSRLLSDRFSAERPKGSFSTLEIQRTEQGDSAMYLCASSRQGETEAFFGQGTRLTVV.

The chain carries TRBV27 and TRBJ2-7, with D maybe TRBD1 (6 bases). V was shortened by 6 bases and J by 2 bases, with 17 bases between the two germline ends. CDR1 is MNHEY and CDR2 is SMNVEV in the germline V gene (reference sequence). The CDR3 runs to 15 residues. CDR3 region: CASSPVGAPTYEQYF. The DNA of the CDR3 is TGTGCCAGCAGCCCCGTGGGGGCTCCTACCTACGAGCAGTACTTC.

The chain couples TRBV9 to TRBJ2-1; tentative D call: TRBD1 (6 bases). With 0 bases removed from V and 1 base from J, the gap between germline ends came to 14 bases. This CDR3 is 17 amino acids long. CDR1 is SGDLS and CDR2 is YYNGEE in the germline V gene. Written as DNA, the CDR3 is TGTGCCAGCAGCGTAGCTACTAGAGGGGGTTCCTACAATGAGCAGTTCTTC. Translation: CASSVATRGGSYNEQFF.

The J gene is TRBJ2-1, the V gene TRBV5-5; tentative D call: TRBD1 (6 bases). The V end lost 4 bases, the J end lost 6 bases, and 14 bases lay between the germline ends. Germline CDR1 and CDR2: SGHKS and YYEKEE (reference sequence). This CDR3 has 14 residues. The CDR3: CASSLTDSLNEQFF. The CDR3 region has the DNA TGTGCCAGCAGCCTAACGGACAGCCTCAATGAGCAGTTCTTC.

The chain links TRBV6-6 to TRBJ2-1; 9 nucleotides align to TRBD2. V shed 0 bases and J 8 bases; nucleotides not matched to a gene: 8. CDR3 length: 16 amino acids. CDR1 MNHNY and CDR2 SVGAGI come from the germline V gene (reference sequence). CDR3 sequence reads: CASSYSIVAGGHEQFF. DNA of the CDR3: TGTGCCAGCAGTTACTCGATAGTGGCGGGGGGGCATGAGCAGTTCTTC.

The chain has TRBV18 and TRBJ2-7; D ambiguous. In germline, CDR1 is KGHSH, CDR2 LQKENI. Trimming took off 5 bases at V and 2 bases at J, with 13 bases between the two ends. The CDR3 is 14 amino acids. DNA of the CDR3: TGTGCCAGCTCATCCCCGACGAGGCCCTACGAGCAGTACTTC. This gives the protein CASSSPTRPYEQYF.

As to this clone: The same CDR3 can be traced to other DNA sequences in this sample. The CDR3 protein is CASSYQGYEQYF. CDR3 DNA: TGTGCCAGCAGTTACCAGGGTTACGAGCAGTACTTC. This chain links TRBV6-5 with TRBJ2-7; perhaps TRBD1 as D (5 bases). CDR3 length: 12 amino acids. Germline lookup yields CDR1 MNHEY and CDR2 SVGAGI. Trimming removed 2 bases from V and 4 bases from J, with 6 bases in between.

This clone was detected only once. The V gene is TRBV27, the J gene TRBJ1-2; the D gene is possibly TRBD1 (5 bases). This CDR3 has 19 amino acids. Germline assignment: CDR1 MNHEY and CDR2 SMNVEV (reference sequence). Trimming shortened V by 5 bases and J by 3 bases, and 28 bases separated the two germline ends. CDR3 bases: TGTGCCAGCAGTACGGGGAGCGGGTTTGGGGCGAGCGGGTACTATGGCTACACCTTC. Amino acid sequence: CASSTGSGFGASGYYGYTF.